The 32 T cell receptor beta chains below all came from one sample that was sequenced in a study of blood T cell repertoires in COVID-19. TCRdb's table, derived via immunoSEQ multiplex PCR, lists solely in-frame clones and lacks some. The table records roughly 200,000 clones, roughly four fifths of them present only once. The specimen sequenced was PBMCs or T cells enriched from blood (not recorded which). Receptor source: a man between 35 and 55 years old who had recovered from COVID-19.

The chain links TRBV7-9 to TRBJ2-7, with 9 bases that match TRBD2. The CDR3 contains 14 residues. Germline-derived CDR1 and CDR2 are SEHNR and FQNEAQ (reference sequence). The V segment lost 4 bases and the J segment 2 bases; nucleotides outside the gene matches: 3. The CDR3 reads CASSYLAGPYEQYV. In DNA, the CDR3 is TGTGCCAGCAGCTATCTAGCGGGACCCTACGAGCAGTACGTC.

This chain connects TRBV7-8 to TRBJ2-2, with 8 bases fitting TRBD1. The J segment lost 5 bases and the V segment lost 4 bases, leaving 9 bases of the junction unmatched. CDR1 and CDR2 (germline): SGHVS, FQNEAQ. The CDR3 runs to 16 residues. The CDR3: CASSSSLGQGTGELFF. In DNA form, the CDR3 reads TGTGCCAGCAGCTCCTCCCTCGGACAGGGTACCGGGGAGCTGTTTTTT.

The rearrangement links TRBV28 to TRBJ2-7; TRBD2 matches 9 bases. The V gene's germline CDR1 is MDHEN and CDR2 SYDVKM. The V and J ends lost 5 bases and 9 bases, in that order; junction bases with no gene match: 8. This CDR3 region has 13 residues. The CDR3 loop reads CASSASGIVVQYV. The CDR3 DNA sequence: TGTGCCAGCAGTGCTAGCGGGATTGTAGTGCAGTACGTC.

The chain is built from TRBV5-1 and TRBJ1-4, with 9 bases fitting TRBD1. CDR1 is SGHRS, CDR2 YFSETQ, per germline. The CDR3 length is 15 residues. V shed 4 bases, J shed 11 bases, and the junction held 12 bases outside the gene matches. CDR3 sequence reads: CASSQRTGQGIKLFF. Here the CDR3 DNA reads TGCGCCAGCAGCCAACGAACGGGACAGGGTATCAAACTGTTTTTT. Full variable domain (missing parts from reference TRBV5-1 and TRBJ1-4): KAGVTQTPRYLIKTRGQQVTLSCSPISGHRSVSWYQQTPGQGLQFLFEYFSETQRNKGNFPGRFSGRQFSNSRSEMNVSTLELGDSALYLCASSQRTGQGIKLFFGSGTQLSVL.

The CDR3 bases are TGTGCCAGCAGCGTCCTAGCGACTGAGCAGTTCTTC. As protein: CASSVLATEQFF. The chain is built from TRBV9 and TRBJ2-1; D might be TRBD2 (6 bases). Germline CDR1 and CDR2: SGDLS and YYNGEE. Deletions cut 2 bases from V and 9 bases from J, with 9 bases between. The CDR3 has 12 amino acids.

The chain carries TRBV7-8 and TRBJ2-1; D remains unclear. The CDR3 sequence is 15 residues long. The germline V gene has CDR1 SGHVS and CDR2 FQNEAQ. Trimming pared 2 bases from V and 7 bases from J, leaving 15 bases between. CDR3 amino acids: CASSLSVQIGNEQFF. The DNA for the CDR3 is TGTGCCAGCAGCTTAAGTGTACAGATCGGAAATGAGCAGTTCTTC.

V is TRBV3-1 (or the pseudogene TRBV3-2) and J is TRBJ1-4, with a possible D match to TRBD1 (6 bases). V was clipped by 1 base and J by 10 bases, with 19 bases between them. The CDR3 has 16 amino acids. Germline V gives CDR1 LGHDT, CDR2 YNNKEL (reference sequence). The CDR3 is CASSQGGQHLGTKLFF. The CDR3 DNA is TGTGCCAGCAGCCAAGGTGGACAGCATTTGGGAACAAAACTGTTTTTT.

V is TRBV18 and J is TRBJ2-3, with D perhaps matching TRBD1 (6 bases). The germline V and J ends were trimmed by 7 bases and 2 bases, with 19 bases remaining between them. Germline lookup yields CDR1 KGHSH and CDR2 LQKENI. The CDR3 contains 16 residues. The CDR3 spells CASWAFSRGATDTQYF. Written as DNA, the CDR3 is TGTGCCAGCTGGGCCTTCTCCAGGGGTGCCACAGATACGCAGTATTTT.

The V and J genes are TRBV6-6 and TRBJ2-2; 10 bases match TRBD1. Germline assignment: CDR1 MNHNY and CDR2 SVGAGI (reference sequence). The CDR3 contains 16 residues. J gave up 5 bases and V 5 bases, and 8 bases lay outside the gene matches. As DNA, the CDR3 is TGTGCCAGCAGTAAGAACCGGGACAGGGGAACCGGGGAGCTGTTTTTT. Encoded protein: CASSKNRDRGTGELFF.

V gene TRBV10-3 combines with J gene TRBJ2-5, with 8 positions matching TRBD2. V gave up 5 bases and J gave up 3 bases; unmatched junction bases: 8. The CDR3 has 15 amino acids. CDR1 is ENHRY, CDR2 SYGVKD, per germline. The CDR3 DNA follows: TGTGCCATCAGTCTAGCGGGTTCGGGCAAAGAGACCCAGTACTTC. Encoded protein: CAISLAGSGKETQYF.

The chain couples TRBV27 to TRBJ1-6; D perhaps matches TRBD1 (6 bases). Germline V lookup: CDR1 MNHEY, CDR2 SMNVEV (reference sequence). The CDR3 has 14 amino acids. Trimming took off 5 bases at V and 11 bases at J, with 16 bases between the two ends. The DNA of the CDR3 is TGTGCCAGCAGTCCCTGGGACATGCGGACACCCCTCCACTTT. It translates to CASSPWDMRTPLHF.

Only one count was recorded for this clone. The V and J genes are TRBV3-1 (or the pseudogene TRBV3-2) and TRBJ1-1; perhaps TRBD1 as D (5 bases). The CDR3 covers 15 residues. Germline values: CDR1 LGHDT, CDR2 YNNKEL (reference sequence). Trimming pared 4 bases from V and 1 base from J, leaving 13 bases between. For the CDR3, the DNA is TGTGCCAGCAGCCTCCTTTCGGGGGGGAACACTGAAGCTTTCTTT. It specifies CASSLLSGGNTEAFF.

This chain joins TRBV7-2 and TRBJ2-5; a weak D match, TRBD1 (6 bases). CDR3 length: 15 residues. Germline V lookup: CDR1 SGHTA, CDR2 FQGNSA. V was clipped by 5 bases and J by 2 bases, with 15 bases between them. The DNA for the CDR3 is TGTGCCAGCAGCGCATACCGGACAGCTCAAGAGACCCAGTACTTC. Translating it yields CASSAYRTAQETQYF.

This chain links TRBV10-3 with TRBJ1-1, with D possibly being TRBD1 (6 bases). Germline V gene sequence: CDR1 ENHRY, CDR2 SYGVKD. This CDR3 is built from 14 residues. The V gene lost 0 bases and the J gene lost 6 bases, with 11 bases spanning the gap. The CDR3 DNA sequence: TGTGCCATCAGTGAGTCTCAGGGGCCCTCTGAAGCTTTCTTT. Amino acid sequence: CAISESQGPSEAFF.

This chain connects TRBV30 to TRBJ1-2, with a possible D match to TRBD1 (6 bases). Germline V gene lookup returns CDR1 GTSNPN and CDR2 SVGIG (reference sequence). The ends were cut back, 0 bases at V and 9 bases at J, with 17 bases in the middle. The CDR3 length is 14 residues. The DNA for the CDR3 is TGTGCCTGGAGTGTAGGGGGACGGCTCTTATGCTACACCTTC. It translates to CAWSVGGRLLCYTF.

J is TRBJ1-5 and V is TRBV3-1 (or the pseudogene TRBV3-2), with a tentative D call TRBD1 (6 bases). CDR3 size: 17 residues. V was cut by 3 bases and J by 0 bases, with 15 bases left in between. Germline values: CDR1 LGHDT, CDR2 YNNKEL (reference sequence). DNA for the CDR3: TGTGCCAGCAGCCACCCTCCCGGACAGTATAGCAATCAGCCCCAGCATTTT. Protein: CASSHPPGQYSNQPQHF.

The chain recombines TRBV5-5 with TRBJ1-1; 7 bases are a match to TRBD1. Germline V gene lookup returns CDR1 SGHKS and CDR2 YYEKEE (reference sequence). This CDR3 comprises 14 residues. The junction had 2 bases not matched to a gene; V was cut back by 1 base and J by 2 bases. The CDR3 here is CASSLTGVNTEAFF. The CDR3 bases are TGTGCCAGCAGCTTGACAGGGGTCAACACTGAAGCTTTCTTT.

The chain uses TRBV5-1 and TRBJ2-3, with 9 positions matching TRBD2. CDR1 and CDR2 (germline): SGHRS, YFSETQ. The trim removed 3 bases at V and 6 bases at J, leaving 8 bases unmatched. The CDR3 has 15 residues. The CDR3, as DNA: TGCGCCAGCAGCTCATCCGGGACTAGCATGGATACGCAGTATTTT. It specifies CASSSSGTSMDTQYF.

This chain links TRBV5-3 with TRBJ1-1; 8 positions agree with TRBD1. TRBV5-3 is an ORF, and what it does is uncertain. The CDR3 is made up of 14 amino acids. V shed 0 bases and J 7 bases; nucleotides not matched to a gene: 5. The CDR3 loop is CARSLAGGSIEAFF. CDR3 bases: TGTGCCAGAAGCTTGGCAGGGGGCTCGATTGAAGCTTTCTTT.

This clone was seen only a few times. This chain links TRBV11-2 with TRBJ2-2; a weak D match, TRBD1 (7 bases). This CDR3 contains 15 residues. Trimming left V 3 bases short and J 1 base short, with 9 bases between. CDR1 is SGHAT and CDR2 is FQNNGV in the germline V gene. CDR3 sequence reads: CASSFQGGNTGELFF. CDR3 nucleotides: TGTGCCAGCAGCTTCCAGGGGGGGAACACCGGGGAGCTGTTTTTT.

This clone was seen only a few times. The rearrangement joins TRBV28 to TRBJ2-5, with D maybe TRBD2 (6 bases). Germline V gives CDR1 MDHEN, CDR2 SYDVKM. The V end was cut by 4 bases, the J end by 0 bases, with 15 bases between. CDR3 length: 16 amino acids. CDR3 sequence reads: CASSYTLGGHQETQYF. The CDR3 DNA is TGTGCCAGCAGTTACACTTTGGGGGGACACCAAGAGACCCAGTACTTC.

CDR3 in amino acids: CASSGTGGTEAFF. The CDR3 nucleotides are TGTGCCAGCAGCGGGACAGGGGGCACTGAAGCTTTCTTT. The chain is built from TRBV9 and TRBJ1-1; 10 positions agree with TRBD1. CDR3 length equals 13 residues. Germline loops: CDR1 SGDLS, CDR2 YYNGEE. Unmatched junction bases numbered 0, after V lost 3 bases and J lost 4 bases.

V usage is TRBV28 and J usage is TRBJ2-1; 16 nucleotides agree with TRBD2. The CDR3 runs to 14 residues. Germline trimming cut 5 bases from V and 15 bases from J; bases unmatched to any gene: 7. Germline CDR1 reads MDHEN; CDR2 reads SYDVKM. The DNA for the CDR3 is TGTGCCAGCAGTACCGGGACTAGCGGGAGGGGGTTGTTCTTC. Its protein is CASSTGTSGRGLFF.

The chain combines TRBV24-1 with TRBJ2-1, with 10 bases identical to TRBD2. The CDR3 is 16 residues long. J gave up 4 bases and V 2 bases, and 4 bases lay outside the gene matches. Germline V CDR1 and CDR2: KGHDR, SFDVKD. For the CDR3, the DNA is TGTGCCACCAGTGATTCTTGGACTAGCGGTTACAATGAGCAGTTCTTC. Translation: CATSDSWTSGYNEQFF.

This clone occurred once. The DNA for the CDR3 is TGTGCCAGCACAACCGGGACTAGCGCCTTAACCTACAATGAGCAGTTCTTC. This translates into CASTTGTSALTYNEQFF. J is TRBJ2-1 and V is TRBV27, with TRBD2 identical over 10 bases. Germline V gene sequence: CDR1 MNHEY, CDR2 SMNVEV (reference sequence). After removal of 7 bases from V and 2 bases from J, the junction contained 11 bases not matched to a gene. The CDR3 has 17 residues.

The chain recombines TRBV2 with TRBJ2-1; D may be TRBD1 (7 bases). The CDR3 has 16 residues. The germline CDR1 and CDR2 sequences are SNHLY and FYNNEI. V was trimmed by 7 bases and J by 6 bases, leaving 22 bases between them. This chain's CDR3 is CASKRAWAGGFNEQFF. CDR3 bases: TGTGCCAGCAAGAGAGCTTGGGCAGGGGGGTTCAATGAGCAGTTCTTC.

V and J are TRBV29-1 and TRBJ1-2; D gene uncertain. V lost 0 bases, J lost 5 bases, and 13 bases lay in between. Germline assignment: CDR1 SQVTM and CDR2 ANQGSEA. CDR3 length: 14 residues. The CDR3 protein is CSVEDRGRGYGYTF. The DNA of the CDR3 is TGCAGCGTTGAAGACCGAGGCCGTGGGTATGGCTACACCTTC.

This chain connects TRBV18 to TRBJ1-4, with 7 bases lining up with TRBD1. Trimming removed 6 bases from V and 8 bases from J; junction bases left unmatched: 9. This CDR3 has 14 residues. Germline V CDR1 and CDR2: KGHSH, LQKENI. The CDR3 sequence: CASSKGQINEKLFF. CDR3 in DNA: TGTGCCAGCTCCAAGGGACAGATCAACGAAAAACTGTTTTTT.

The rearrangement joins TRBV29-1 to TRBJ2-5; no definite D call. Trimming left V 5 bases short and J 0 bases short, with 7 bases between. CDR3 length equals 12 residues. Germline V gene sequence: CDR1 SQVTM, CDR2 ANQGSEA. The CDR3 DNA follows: TGCAGCGTTCGAGAGTACCAAGAGACCCAGTACTTC. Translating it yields CSVREYQETQYF.

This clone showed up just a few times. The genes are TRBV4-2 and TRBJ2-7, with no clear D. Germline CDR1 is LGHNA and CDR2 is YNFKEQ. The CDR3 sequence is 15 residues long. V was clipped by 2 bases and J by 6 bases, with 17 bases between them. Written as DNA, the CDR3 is TGTGCCAGCAGCCAACAAATGCCAGGTGAAGGCGAGCAGTACTTC. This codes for CASSQQMPGEGEQYF.

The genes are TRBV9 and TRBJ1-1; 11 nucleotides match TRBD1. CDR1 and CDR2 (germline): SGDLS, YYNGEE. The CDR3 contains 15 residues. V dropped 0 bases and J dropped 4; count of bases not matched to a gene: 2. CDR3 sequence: CASSVAGTGGTEAFF. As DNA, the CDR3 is TGTGCCAGCAGCGTAGCCGGGACAGGGGGCACTGAAGCTTTCTTT.

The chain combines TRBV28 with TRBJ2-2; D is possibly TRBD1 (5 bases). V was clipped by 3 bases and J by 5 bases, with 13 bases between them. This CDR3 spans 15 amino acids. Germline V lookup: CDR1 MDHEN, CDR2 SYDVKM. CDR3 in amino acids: CASSFRQGGTGELFF. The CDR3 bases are TGTGCCAGCAGTTTCCGGCAGGGTGGAACCGGGGAGCTGTTTTTT.